These 2 T cell receptor beta chains share one sample of origin, sequenced in a study of T cell changes during pregnancy in multiple sclerosis. Only in-frame clones appear in the TCRdb table, and some are missing; sequencing was by immunoSEQ multiplex PCR. The sample consists of more than 50,000 clones, about 94% of them appearing once. The source was CD8+ T cells from peripheral blood mononuclear cells, collected after pregnancy. These receptors were obtained from a female donor with multiple sclerosis, enrolled in a pregnancy study.

The chain uses TRBV9 and TRBJ2-7; 7 bases fit TRBD2. Germline lookup yields CDR1 SGDLS and CDR2 YYNGEE. The CDR3 runs to 14 residues. V was clipped by 0 bases and J by 3 bases; unmatched bases: 3. The CDR3: CASSVEPGGYEQYF. In DNA form, the CDR3 reads TGTGCCAGCAGCGTAGAACCGGGGGGCTACGAGCAGTACTTC.

Only one count was recorded for this clone. The genes are TRBV29-1 and TRBJ2-6; D might be TRBD1 (6 bases). The germline V gene encodes CDR1 SQVTM and CDR2 ANQGSEA. V lost 4 bases, J lost 1 base, and 14 bases lay in between. CDR3 length: 16 residues. This chain's CDR3 is CSVATGARSGANVLTF. CDR3 coding DNA: TGCAGCGTTGCGACAGGTGCTCGGTCTGGGGCCAACGTCCTGACTTTC.